This T cell receptor beta chain was recorded in a study of blood T cell repertoires in COVID-19. Produced via immunoSEQ multiplex PCR; TCRdb's table is partial and in-frame only. Among about 200,000 clones listed, over 70% were seen once. The V gene end was trimmed by 6 bases and the J gene end by 4 bases; junction bases not matched to a gene: 6. This CDR3 contains 14 residues. CDR1 is SEHNR and CDR2 is FQNEAQ in the germline V gene (reference sequence). The sequence was obtained from a man between 35 and 55 years old with acute or convalescent COVID-19. Material: peripheral blood. This chain connects TRBV7-9 to TRBJ1-1, with 9 bases aligning to TRBD1. The CDR3 loop is CASRAQGAVTEAFF. The CDR3 nucleotides are TGTGCCAGCAGAGCACAGGGGGCTGTCACTGAAGCTTTCTTT.